These 10 T cell receptor beta chains came from one sample sequenced in a study of T cells in Graves' hyperthyroidism and ophthalmopathy. Amplified TCR beta CDR3 regions derived from RNA transcripts. HTBI primers were employed in a first-round RT-PCR of the TCR CDR3. Each CDR3 protein is one row after TCRdb ran MiXCR on the multiplex PCR reads. Here the sample spans hundreds of thousands of distinct CDR3 sequences, around 15% being singletons. Sequenced material: blood. Source of these receptors: a woman younger than 45 with Graves' hyperthyroidism.

This clonotype was seen repeatedly, ten times or more. This CDR3 reads CASSFGTVRRPYNEQFF. DNA of the CDR3: TGTGCCAGCAGTTTTGGGACGGTCCGGCGGCCTTACAATGAGCAGTTCTTC. This rearrangement joins TRBV27 to TRBJ2-1; D is perhaps TRBD1 or TRBD2 (5 bases each). This CDR3 region has 17 residues. The germline V gene has CDR1 MNHEY and CDR2 SMNVEV (reference sequence). V was clipped by 3 bases and J by 4 bases, with 19 bases between them.

This clonotype was seen ten or more times. The gene calls are TRBV6-5 and TRBJ2-6, with D uncertain. The CDR3 length is 16 residues. Germline lookup yields CDR1 MNHEY and CDR2 SVGAGI. The V end lost 0 bases, the J end lost 0 bases, and 6 bases lay between the germline ends. The CDR3 DNA reads TGTGCCAGCAGTTACTCGATCGCCTCTGGGGCCAACGTCCTGACTTTC. As protein: CASSYSIASGANVLTF.

This clonotype has just a few counts. The chain couples TRBV19 to TRBJ2-2, with TRBD2 matching 11 bases. Unmatched junction bases numbered 3, after V lost 3 bases and J lost 0 bases. Germline V gene sequence: CDR1 LNHDA, CDR2 SQIVND (reference sequence). The CDR3 is 17 residues long. The CDR3 loop reads CASSILGLAANTGELFF. In DNA form, the CDR3 reads TGTGCCAGTAGTATTCTGGGACTAGCGGCGAACACCGGGGAGCTGTTTTTT.

V is TRBV7-3 and J is TRBJ1-5; 8 nucleotides agree with TRBD1. Losses at the gene ends were 4 bases for V and 4 bases for J; bases not matched to a gene: 9. The V gene's germline CDR1 is SGHTA and CDR2 FQGTGA. This CDR3 has 16 amino acids. The CDR3 region has the DNA TGTGCCAGCAGCTCTTTGACAGGGGTAGGGAATCAGCCCCAGCATTTT. It codes for CASSSLTGVGNQPQHF.

The chain couples TRBV5-4 to TRBJ2-7; D unclear. Germline V CDR1 and CDR2: SGHNT, YYREEE (reference sequence). Trimming removed 0 bases at V and 1 base at J, with 11 bases between. The CDR3 loop spans 15 amino acids. The CDR3 is CASSLGHSLSYEQYF. Written as DNA, the CDR3 is TGTGCCAGCAGCTTGGGTCATAGTCTTTCCTACGAGCAGTACTTC.

This clonotype was observed at least ten times. This chain links TRBV12-3 or TRBV12-4 with TRBJ2-4, with D possibly being TRBD2 (5 bases). CDR3 length equals 16 residues. The V end lost 3 bases, the J end lost 5 bases, and 17 bases lay between the germline ends. The CDR3 coding sequence is TGTGCCAGCAGTTTTTGGGTGGGAGCGGTGGAAAACATTCAGTACTTC. Translated: CASSFWVGAVENIQYF.

This clonotype was seen a handful of times. The gene calls are TRBV12-5 and TRBJ2-5; D might be TRBD1 or TRBD2, each matching 6 bases. V was shortened by 8 bases and J by 1 base, with 14 bases between the two germline ends. The CDR3 totals 14 residues. Germline V gene data show CDR1 as LGHNT and CDR2 as FRNRAP. CDR3 residues: CASRPGAGQETQYF. The CDR3 nucleotides are TGTGCTAGTAGGCCGGGGGCGGGCCAAGAGACCCAGTACTTC.

This clonotype was counted many times. This chain's CDR3 is CASSLALDYQAFF. Written as DNA, the CDR3 is TGTGCCAGCAGCTTAGCGTTGGACTATCAAGCTTTCTTT. This chain connects TRBV7-8 to TRBJ1-1; D gene ambiguous. Germline-derived CDR1 and CDR2 are SGHVS and FQNEAQ. Trimming shortened V by 0 bases and J by 9 bases, and 11 bases separated the two germline ends. This CDR3 contains 13 residues.

The J gene is TRBJ2-7, the V gene TRBV4-3, with D perhaps TRBD1 or TRBD2 (5 bases each). The V end was cut by 1 base, the J end by 5 bases, with 15 bases between. The CDR3 covers 15 residues. Germline V gene lookup returns CDR1 LGHNA and CDR2 YSLEER. DNA for the CDR3: TGCGCCAGCAGCCAAGGAAATCACGGGGCGGACGAGCAGTACTTC. Translating gives CASSQGNHGADEQYF.

The chain uses TRBV19 and TRBJ2-7, with 10 bases identical to TRBD1. The CDR3 has 15 amino acids. Trimming removed 4 bases from V and 1 base from J; junction bases left unmatched: 4. CDR1 and CDR2 (germline): LNHDA, SQIVND (reference sequence). The CDR3 sequence is CASSTGTGASYEQYF. The CDR3 bases are TGTGCCAGTAGTACAGGGACAGGGGCGTCCTACGAGCAGTACTTC. The variable domain in full, completed from reference TRBV19 and TRBJ2-7, reads DGGITQSPKYLFRKEGQNVTLSCEQNLNHDAMYWYRQDPGQGLRLIYYSQIVNDFQKGDIAEGYSVSREKKESFPLTVTSAQKNPTAFYLCASSTGTGASYEQYFGPGTRLTVT.